This T cell receptor beta chain was documented in a study of CXCR3-negative and CXCR3-positive naive CD8 T cells (dated 2019 in TCRdb). Some background on the complete study: In total, 130 million to 150 million TRB reads were obtained, which works out to roughly 1.5 +/- 0.3 million reads per library. The diversity and physicochemical repertoire analyses included fewer than twelve donors pooled from two independent experiments. Naive subsets from 5 or 6 donors and memory cells from 3 donors were included in the TRBV-TRBJ cluster analysis. Study-wide findings and limitations: Repertoire diversity was comparably high in both naive subsets but much lower in memory CD8+ T cells. TRB CDR3s from CXCR3-positive naive cells showed higher hydrophobicity (lower Kidera factor 4), lower energy, and higher strength and volume indices than CXCR3-negative naive cells. Naive CXCR3-negative and CXCR3-positive cells from the same donor showed similar TRBV-TRBJ usage, whereas memory cells showed distinct patterns. CXCR3 expression partially decreased after cryopreservation, so most assays used freshly isolated PBMCs. Surface CD5, linked to self-reactivity in mice, was comparable between naive subsets; TCR interaction strength was therefore also inferred from TRB CDR3 physicochemical properties.

From the cysteine up to the phenylalanine, the CDR3 has a length of 13 residues. No coding sequence is recorded. Via the germline V gene, CDR1 is SQVTM and CDR2 ANQGSEA. For every CD8+ T cell subset, approximately 300,000 cells were flow-sorted straight into RLT lysis buffer, and each subset was sorted in triplicate. To keep memory contaminants out, a stringent definition of naive CD8+ T cells was applied: CD45RO-CCR7+CD27+CD95-. Standard density gradient centrifugation was used to isolate peripheral blood mononuclear cells from buffy coats. Naive CXCR3-negative and CXCR3-positive CD8+ T cells were flow-sorted on a FACSAria III. An RNeasy Mini Kit was used to extract total RNA from the sorted cells. The sequencing machine was a NextSeq 550. The Human TCR Profiling Kit (MiLaboratory) was used to make UMI-labeled 5' RACE TRB cDNA libraries. The full amount of extracted RNA was used for cDNA synthesis, and the full amount of resulting cDNA was used for PCR amplification. Libraries were prepared in parallel with an identical number of PCR cycles. Per the authors' processing: With a minimum of two reads required per UMI, MIGEC and MiXCR pulled out about 50,000 +/- 10,000 unique UMI-labeled TRB cDNA molecules from each library. An average of roughly 40,000 +/- 10,000 functional in-frame TRB CDR3 nucleotide clonotypes without stop codons was found per library. After downsampling to 5000 UMI-labeled TRB molecules per sample, diversity metrics such as normalized Shannon-Wiener and Chao1 were calculated in VDJtools. Clonotype-size-weighted physicochemical properties of the central five CDR3 residues (interaction energy, strength, volume and Kidera factor 4) were computed in VDJtools. TCRdb reprocessed the sequencing reads and holds a single record per CDR3 protein sequence, with no DNA. It is TCRdb's table, rather than the study itself, that gives the V and J calls and clone size. The sample's table lists a count of under 85,000 distinct CDR3 sequences. The ten largest clones take up about 1.4% of the sample.

To note about this clonotype: The specificity of this receptor is unknown.

Source material: naive CXCR3- CD8+ T cells from blood. The cell subset or site label, as the study defines it: CD45RO-CCR7+CD27+CD95- naive CD8+ T cells lacking CXCR3 (TNR3-). The sequence came from a human donor in good health. Some clones in this sample may be carry-over from other donors' samples. This sequence uses TRBV29-1 and TRBJ2-5; there is no DNA to check the TCRdb D call of TRBD2. The CDR3 amino acid sequence is: CSVGSAGGETQYF.